The 32 T cell receptor beta chains presented below share a single source sample, sequenced in a study of blood T cell repertoires in COVID-19. TCRdb keeps only in-frame clones here, not all; method: immunoSEQ multiplex PCR. The sample carries roughly 300,000 clones, more than 90% recorded once. Sample: PBMCs or T cells enriched from blood (not recorded which). The receptors come from a woman in her 30s who had recovered from COVID-19.

The chain carries TRBV27 and TRBJ2-7; D is possibly TRBD2 (6 bases). CDR3 length: 14 amino acids. Germline V gene sequence: CDR1 MNHEY, CDR2 SMNVEV (reference sequence). Trimming removed 7 bases at V and 2 bases at J, with 15 bases between. Written as DNA, the CDR3 is TGTGCCAGCACTTCCCTAGCGTCTGCCTACGAGCAGTACTTC. Protein sequence: CASTSLASAYEQYF.

V usage is TRBV7-2 and J usage is TRBJ2-1; maybe TRBD1 (6 bases). CDR3 size: 17 residues. Germline V gives CDR1 SGHTA, CDR2 FQGNSA. V lost 2 bases to trimming and J lost 6 bases, with 20 bases between them. In DNA, the CDR3 is TGTGCCAGCAGCTTATCCCCGTCAGCTGGCAGGGGCAATGAGCAGTTCTTC. It is translated as CASSLSPSAGRGNEQFF.

The CDR3 loop reads CASSLTGAGTSGNTIYF. The CDR3 nucleotides read TGTGCCAGCAGTCTTACAGGGGCGGGTACGAGTGGAAACACCATATATTTT. The chain uses TRBV6-6 and TRBJ1-3; 7 nucleotides align to TRBD1. The V gene's germline CDR1 is MNHNY and CDR2 SVGAGI (reference sequence). Trimming took 5 bases from V and 3 from J; bases not matched to a gene: 13. The CDR3 is made up of 17 amino acids.

This chain uses TRBV5-1 with TRBJ1-2, with D possibly being TRBD1 (5 bases). The CDR3 sequence is 14 residues long. Germline CDR1 reads SGHRS; CDR2 reads YFSETQ. Trimming shortened V by 5 bases and J by 1 base, and 12 bases separated the two germline ends. The CDR3 spells CASRPDTNNYGYTF. The CDR3 DNA reads TGCGCCAGCAGACCGGACACTAATAACTATGGCTACACCTTC.

This clone showed up just once. The chain carries TRBV5-1 and TRBJ1-2, with 9 bases fitting TRBD1. This CDR3 has 13 amino acids. The trim removed 1 base at V and 7 bases at J, leaving 2 bases unmatched. Germline V lookup: CDR1 SGHRS, CDR2 YFSETQ. The CDR3 reads CASSLTGGFGYTF. The CDR3 DNA sequence: TGCGCCAGCAGCTTGACAGGGGGCTTTGGCTACACCTTC.

The chain combines TRBV6-5 with TRBJ1-1; D perhaps matches TRBD1 (5 bases). The CDR3 is made up of 14 amino acids. Germline V gene data show CDR1 as MNHEY and CDR2 as SVGAGI. The V end lost 7 bases, the J end lost 0 bases, and 12 bases lay between the germline ends. The CDR3 sequence: CASNRTPMNTEAFF. The DNA for the CDR3 is TGTGCCAGCAATAGGACACCCATGAACACTGAAGCTTTCTTT.

This clone was counted between two and nine times. This sample also contains other DNA sequences that code for the same CDR3. The rearrangement joins TRBV20-1 to TRBJ2-7, with unresolved D. The germline V and J ends were trimmed by 2 bases and 4 bases, with 6 bases remaining between them. Germline V gene sequence: CDR1 DFQATT, CDR2 SNEGSKA (reference sequence). This CDR3 has 11 amino acids. The CDR3 region is CSARLEYEQYF. The CDR3 DNA follows: TGCAGTGCTAGACTAGAATACGAGCAGTACTTC.

In regard to this clone: The identical CDR3 is also encoded by other nucleotide sequences in the sample. The rearrangement uses TRBV18 and TRBJ1-6; no clear D gene. The V gene's germline CDR1 is KGHSH and CDR2 LQKENI. V lost 3 bases and J lost 8, with 8 bases in between. This CDR3 spans 13 amino acids. CDR3 residues: CASSPSVDSPLHF. For the CDR3, the DNA is TGTGCCAGCTCACCCTCGGTGGATTCACCCCTCCACTTT.

This chain joins TRBV2 and TRBJ1-2, with D unclear. The V end was cut by 7 bases, the J end by 2 bases, with 8 bases between. The CDR3 consists of 12 residues. Per the germline V gene, CDR1 is SNHLY and CDR2 is FYNNEI. This chain's CDR3 is CASKSGNYGYTF. In nucleotides, the CDR3 is TGTGCCAGCAAATCCGGGAACTATGGCTACACCTTC.

This clone occurred once. This rearrangement joins TRBV28 to TRBJ1-2; tentative D call: TRBD1 (6 bases). With 4 bases removed from V and 4 bases from J, the gap between germline ends came to 10 bases. The CDR3 contains 13 residues. Germline V gene sequence: CDR1 MDHEN, CDR2 SYDVKM. In DNA, the CDR3 is TGTGCCAGCAGTTCGCCAGGGGTCTATGGCTACACCTTC. Protein: CASSSPGVYGYTF.

The rearrangement links TRBV28 to TRBJ1-1; D call uncertain. CDR1 is MDHEN, CDR2 SYDVKM, per germline. The CDR3 totals 14 residues. V lost 6 bases, J lost 6 bases, and 17 bases lay in between. DNA for the CDR3: TGTGCCAGCAGCTACCGGGGAAGTGTTTCTGAAGCTTTCTTT. This codes for CASSYRGSVSEAFF.

CDR3 region: CASSHSGTGGKVYGYTF. CDR3 bases: TGTGCCAGTAGTCACAGCGGGACAGGGGGAAAAGTCTATGGCTACACCTTC. The genes are TRBV19 and TRBJ1-2; 11 positions agree with TRBD1. CDR3 length: 17 amino acids. The trim removed 5 bases at V and 4 bases at J, leaving 12 bases unmatched. Germline V gene sequence: CDR1 LNHDA, CDR2 SQIVND (reference sequence).

This sequence joins TRBV10-1 and TRBJ2-3, with TRBD1 identical over 12 bases. Losses at the gene ends were 2 bases for V and 0 bases for J; bases not matched to a gene: 12. The CDR3 length is 20 residues. Per the germline V gene, CDR1 is WNHNN and CDR2 is SYGVQD (reference sequence). The CDR3 region has the DNA TGCGCCAGCAGTGAGGTGCTAAGGGACAGGGGGCCATCTAGCACAGATACGCAGTATTTT. Translated, it gives CASSEVLRDRGPSSTDTQYF.

As DNA, the CDR3 is TGCAGCGTTGCGGACAACTACAATGAGCAGTTCTTC. This gives the protein CSVADNYNEQFF. The V gene is TRBV29-1, the J gene TRBJ2-1; D perhaps matches TRBD1 (5 bases). V lost 4 bases and J 3 bases, leaving 7 bases between the germline ends. The CDR3 is 12 residues long. Germline CDR1 reads SQVTM; CDR2 reads ANQGSEA.

This chain links TRBV19 with TRBJ2-5, with 7 positions matching TRBD2. Per the germline V gene, CDR1 is LNHDA and CDR2 is SQIVND (reference sequence). The CDR3 consists of 14 residues. With V trimmed by 10 bases and J by 0 bases, 8 bases remained unmatched. DNA of the CDR3: TGTGCCACTGGGACCGCGGGAGACCAAGAGACCCAGTACTTC. Amino acids: CATGTAGDQETQYF.

The CDR3 loop is CASSLKRVAYEQYF. The DNA for the CDR3 is TGTGCCAGCAGCTTGAAACGGGTCGCCTACGAGCAGTACTTC. The chain has TRBV7-8 and TRBJ2-7; D not resolved. Germline V gene lookup returns CDR1 SGHVS and CDR2 FQNEAQ. The length of the CDR3 is 14 residues. The V gene lost 3 bases and the J gene lost 2 bases, with 11 bases spanning the gap.

This clone was seen just once. The rearrangement links TRBV15 to TRBJ2-2; tentative D call: TRBD2 (5 bases). Germline V CDR1 and CDR2: LNHNV, YYDKDF (reference sequence). The CDR3 extends over 16 amino acids. Trimming shortened V by 0 bases and J by 5 bases, and 13 bases separated the two germline ends. CDR3 loop: CATSRDWSGDTGELFF. CDR3 in DNA: TGTGCCACCAGCAGAGATTGGTCCGGGGATACCGGGGAGCTGTTTTTT.

Note on this clone: Other DNA sequences of this sample code for an identical CDR3. This chain uses TRBV7-9 with TRBJ2-5; tentative D call: TRBD2 (5 bases). This CDR3 has 13 amino acids. V shed 0 bases and J shed 5 bases, with 7 bases lying between them. Germline values: CDR1 SEHNR, CDR2 FQNEAQ (reference sequence). The CDR3 sequence is CASSLAGGETQYF. The CDR3 DNA follows: TGTGCCAGCAGCTTAGCGGGCGGGGAGACCCAGTACTTC.

The chain links TRBV19 to TRBJ1-1, with 7 nucleotides matching TRBD1. CDR1 LNHDA and CDR2 SQIVND come from the germline V gene (reference sequence). V shed 3 bases and J 7 bases; nucleotides not matched to a gene: 8. The CDR3 loop spans 14 amino acids. This CDR3 is CASSMTGISGEAFF. The CDR3 nucleotides are TGTGCCAGTAGTATGACAGGGATAAGCGGTGAAGCTTTCTTT.

To note about this clone: The sample contains more than one DNA sequence encoding this CDR3. V and J are TRBV27 and TRBJ2-5, with 12 bases matching TRBD2. Germline loops: CDR1 MNHEY, CDR2 SMNVEV (reference sequence). Trimming took 8 bases from V and 5 from J; bases not matched to a gene: 3. This CDR3 contains 13 residues. The CDR3 bases are TGTGCCAGCCGACTAGCGGGAGAGGAGACCCAGTACTTC. It yields the protein CASRLAGEETQYF.

The chain is built from TRBV7-2 and TRBJ2-1; 7 nucleotides agree with TRBD1. The germline gives CDR1 SGHTA, CDR2 FQGNSA. The CDR3 spans 14 residues. The V segment lost 4 bases and the J segment 0 bases; nucleotides outside the gene matches: 0. CDR3 in DNA: TGTGCCAGCAGCTACAGGGGCTCCTACAATGAGCAGTTCTTC. The encoded protein is CASSYRGSYNEQFF.

This chain links TRBV18 with TRBJ2-7; TRBD1 aligns across 8 bases. The CDR3 has 14 amino acids. In germline, CDR1 is KGHSH, CDR2 LQKENI. The ends lost 6 bases at V and 7 bases at J; junction bases unmatched: 11. The CDR3 DNA follows: TGTGCCAGCTCCCTGGGACAGGCGTTATTGGAGCAGTACTTC. Translating it yields CASSLGQALLEQYF.

This clone has a single count. Other DNA sequences of this sample code for an identical CDR3. The chain is built from TRBV7-3 and TRBJ2-3; D might be TRBD1 (6 bases). V was pared by 0 bases and J by 0 bases, with 7 bases between. Germline values: CDR1 SGHTA, CDR2 FQGTGA. CDR3 length: 15 amino acids. The CDR3 here is CASSLTGQSTDTQYF. CDR3 coding DNA: TGTGCCAGCAGCTTAACTGGACAGAGCACAGATACGCAGTATTTT.

CDR3 bases: TGTGCCAGTAGTATTGTGGAGGGTGGGACTGAAGCTTTCTTT. It is translated as CASSIVEGGTEAFF. The rearrangement uses TRBV19 and TRBJ1-1; D is unclear. V was trimmed by 3 bases and J by 5 bases, leaving 13 bases between them. The CDR3 totals 14 residues. Looked up from germline, CDR1 is LNHDA and CDR2 is SQIVND (reference sequence).

The chain couples TRBV15 to TRBJ2-5, with 7 positions matching TRBD2. CDR3 size: 15 residues. The germline gives CDR1 LNHNV, CDR2 YYDKDF (reference sequence). The junction had 10 bases not matched to a gene; V was cut back by 4 bases and J by 5 bases. The CDR3 nucleotides are TGTGCCACCAGCAACCTGCGGGAGAGGCGGGAGACCCAGTACTTC. Its protein product is CATSNLRERRETQYF.

The gene calls are TRBV6-4 and TRBJ2-2; tentative D call: TRBD2 (6 bases). V was shortened by 4 bases and J by 3 bases, with 9 bases between the two germline ends. In germline, CDR1 is MRHNA, CDR2 SNTAGT. There are 14 residues in the CDR3. The CDR3 spells CASSAGGDTGELFF. CDR3 sequence (DNA): TGTGCCAGCAGTGCCGGAGGGGACACCGGGGAGCTGTTTTTT.

The chain links TRBV6-5 to TRBJ2-3; weak D call: TRBD2 (6 bases). Per the germline V gene, CDR1 is MNHEY and CDR2 is SVGAGI. The CDR3 runs 14 residues. V shed 6 bases and J shed 2 bases, with 12 bases lying between them. The CDR3 DNA reads TGTGCCAGCAGGGAGGGTTTCCCCACAGATACGCAGTATTTT. It is translated as CASREGFPTDTQYF.

This chain connects TRBV5-1 to TRBJ2-5; 13 bases match TRBD2. The CDR3 consists of 16 residues. Germline lookup yields CDR1 SGHRS and CDR2 YFSETQ. V trimming: 4 bases; J trimming: 2 bases; junction bases outside the gene matches: 5. The CDR3 nucleotides read TGCGCCAGCAGCCCCGGACTAGCGGGGGATCAAGAGACCCAGTACTTC. Translated: CASSPGLAGDQETQYF.

In its sample, this clone was seen a few times. The rearrangement joins TRBV18 to TRBJ2-1, with TRBD2 identical over 11 bases. The CDR3 sequence is 16 residues long. Germline assignment: CDR1 KGHSH and CDR2 LQKENI. The V segment lost 2 bases and the J segment 5 bases; nucleotides outside the gene matches: 5. This CDR3 is CASSPGLAGGNNEQFF. The DNA of the CDR3 is TGTGCCAGCTCACCAGGACTAGCGGGTGGGAACAATGAGCAGTTCTTC.

This sequence joins TRBV7-4 and TRBJ1-6, with 10 positions matching TRBD1. Germline V gene lookup returns CDR1 SGHVT and CDR2 SQSDAQ. V shed 5 bases and J 8 bases; nucleotides not matched to a gene: 21. This CDR3 region has 20 residues. In DNA, the CDR3 is TGTGCCAGCAGCCAAAACGGACAACTACCGGGACAGGGGTGGGATTCACCCCTCCACTTT. Residues: CASSQNGQLPGQGWDSPLHF.

V usage is TRBV28 and J usage is TRBJ1-6; 7 bases map to TRBD1. CDR3 size: 15 residues. With V trimmed by 6 bases and J by 4 bases, 6 bases remained unmatched. Germline V gives CDR1 MDHEN, CDR2 SYDVKM. Here the CDR3 reads CASRATGTYNSPLHF. DNA of the CDR3: TGTGCCAGCAGGGCGACAGGGACATATAATTCACCCCTCCACTTT.

The chain is built from TRBV5-6 and TRBJ1-5, with D unclear. Germline CDR1 reads SGHDT; CDR2 reads YYEEEE. V was cut by 4 bases and J by 5 bases, with 10 bases left in between. This CDR3 has 13 amino acids. This CDR3 reads CASSRYGDQPQHF. The CDR3 DNA is TGTGCCAGCAGCCGTTACGGGGATCAGCCCCAGCATTTT.